This T cell receptor (beta chain) was captured by sequencing in a study of blood T cells in healthy people across ages. Overall study findings and caveats: Because sorting was not performed, PBMCs prevented conclusive naive versus antigen-experienced comparison. Expanded clonotype shifts may have been confounded, as the donors had an unknown CMV status.

The germline V gene encodes CDR1 MDHEN and CDR2 SYDVKM. CDR3 size: 10 residues. Using a J-beta primer mix together with a sample-barcoded 5' primer, a second PCR was run for roughly 6 to 11 cycles. The authors tagged each cDNA molecule using a template-switch adaptor with 12 random nucleotides. TCRdb re-called the 5' RACE reads through MiXCR, storing one row per CDR3 protein. The sample lists about 1 million distinct CDR3 sequences; 35% to 55% were seen once. A remark on this clonotype: Its target is unknown.

The origin of this receptor is a woman in her sixties in good health. This rearrangement joins TRBV28 to TRBJ2-7; D is uncertain. The J call may be in error: the DNA end matches TRBJ2-5 better. Sequenced material: blood. CDR3 region: CASKAETQYF. The CDR3, as DNA: TGTGCCAGCAAGGCGGAGACCCAGTACTTC.